A selection of T cell receptor beta chains follows, all from one sample in a study of CD8 T cells in ankylosing spondylitis. TCRdb reprocessed the 5' RACE reads with MiXCR, giving one entry per CDR3 protein. This table holds 200,000 to 250,000 distinct CDR3 sequences, roughly 18% found once. The sequencing input was blood, either unsorted or a sorted T cell fraction (not recorded which). Receptors originate from a male donor with ankylosing spondylitis. The CDR3 runs from the conserved cysteine through the conserved F or W. A D gene is named only where the DNA matches it firmly. For some rows the clone size is stated as once, few or many, or as a class when expanded; others skip it.

size: many
V: TRBV28
J: TRBJ2-2
D: TRBD1
DNA: TGTGCCAGCAGTTCAGGGGGGAACACCGGGGAGCTGTTTTTT
CDR3: CASSSGGNTGELFF

size: NA
V: TRBV28
J: TRBJ2-7
D: TRBD1
DNA: TGTGCCAGCAGTTTACCCCAAAAGACAGGGACCTACGAGCAGTACTTC
CDR3: CASSLPQKTGTYEQYF

size: few
V: TRBV7-7
J: TRBJ2-3
D: TRBD2
DNA: TGTGCTAGCAGCCCTTCTCCAGCGGGGGACACAGATACGCAGTATTTT
CDR3: CASSPSPAGDTDTQYF

size: many
V: TRBV11-2
J: TRBJ1-4
D: TRBD1
DNA: TGTGCCAGCAGCCCCAAGGACAGGGTGCCGGAGGGGGAAAAACTGTTTTTT
CDR3: CASSPKDRVPEGEKLFF

size: once
V: TRBV7-9
J: TRBJ2-1
D: TRBD2
DNA: TGTGCCAGCAGCTCCCACTTTGGACTAGAGTCCTACAATGAGCAGTTCTTC
CDR3: CASSSHFGLESYNEQFF

size: few
V: TRBV7-2
J: TRBJ1-4
D: NA
DNA: TGTGCCTCTTCAGTGGGGCGTAGGAATGAAAAACTGTTTTTT
CDR3: CASSVGRRNEKLFF

size: NA
V: TRBV4-1
J: TRBJ1-1
D: NA
DNA: TGCGCCAGCAGCCAACAGGAGAGCCCAACAACTGAAGCTTTCTTT
CDR3: CASSQQESPTTEAFF

size: many
V: TRBV29-1
J: TRBJ2-5
D: NA
DNA: TGCAGCGTTGAAGATCTAGAGACCCAGTACTTC
CDR3: CSVEDLETQYF

size: NA
V: TRBV9
J: TRBJ2-3
D: NA
DNA: TGTGCCAGCAGCCCAGGGACCACAGATACGCAGTATTTT
CDR3: CASSPGTTDTQYF

size: few
V: TRBV6-1
J: TRBJ1-2
D: NA
DNA: TGTGCCAGCAGGCCACCGGCCGACTATGGCTACACCTTC
CDR3: CASRPPADYGYTF

size: few
V: TRBV12-5
J: TRBJ2-7
D: NA
DNA: TGTGCTAGTGGTCTGGGACGGGGTTACGAGCAGTACTTC
CDR3: CASGLGRGYEQYF

size: few
V: TRBV12-3/TRBV12-4
J: TRBJ2-1
D: TRBD2
DNA: TGTGCCAGCAGCCCACCCTTAGCGGGGGGCCCCCACTACAATGAGCAGTTCTTC
CDR3: CASSPPLAGGPHYNEQFF

size: few
V: TRBV7-9
J: TRBJ2-7
D: NA
DNA: TGTGCCAGCAGCTGGCAGGACCAACACCACGAGCAGTACTTC
CDR3: CASSWQDQHHEQYF

size: NA
V: TRBV7-2
J: TRBJ2-7
D: NA
DNA: TGTGCCAGCAGCTTAATTTCGGGAGAAGCCTACGAGCAGTACTTC
CDR3: CASSLISGEAYEQYF

size: NA
V: TRBV19
J: TRBJ1-5
D: TRBD1
DNA: TGTGCCAGTAGTGCCCTTGGGACAGCTAGCAATCAGCCCCAGCATTTT
CDR3: CASSALGTASNQPQHF

size: NA
V: TRBV3-1
J: TRBJ2-3
D: TRBD2
DNA: TGTGCCAGCAGCCAAGATGTGGGACTAGTTACAGATACGCAGTATTTT
CDR3: CASSQDVGLVTDTQYF

size: NA
V: TRBV10-3
J: TRBJ2-7
D: TRBD2
DNA: TGTGCCATCAGTGAGCCCCACCAGACTAGCGGCTACGAGCAGTACTTC
CDR3: CAISEPHQTSGYEQYF

size: NA
V: TRBV27
J: TRBJ2-1
D: NA
DNA: TGTGCCAGCAGTTTATCCGGGGGAGAGGGTGAGCAGTTCTTC
CDR3: CASSLSGGEGEQFF